The sequence of this TCR beta chain was determined in a study of identifying expanded T cells in peripheral blood (dated by TCRdb to the late 2010s). Background for the entire study: Technical replicates were generated by sequencing separate aliquots of the same genomic DNA pool, and four replicates were compared pairwise.

The immunoSEQ Assay, which relies on bias-controlled multiplex PCR amplification of genomic DNA, was used to profile TCRbeta CDR3 regions. Per the original workflow: To quantify the absolute abundance of each unique TCRbeta CDR3 region, the sequences were collapsed and filtered. Differential abundance was tested with a binomial (Fisher-equivalent) model and with a beta-binomial model adding time-dependent variance fitted from healthy donors. Clones with fewer than 5 combined templates were excluded, and clones with Benjamini-Hochberg FDR below 0.01 were called differentially abundant. Using the form v = (b*log(k)+a)^2, the beta-binomial variance was modeled as a function of the total template count across the two samples. The immuneACCESS repertoire file appears here via TCRdb, limited to in-frame rearrangements. These files lack a portion of the clones; in checked studies, under half of the deficit traces to unresolved V genes, and the cause of the others is not known. The V and J calls and clone size are taken from that table; D and trimming were inferred from the DNA. In this sample the table shows 100,000 or so clones, approximately 90% of which occur a single time. The ten biggest clones cover about 18% of the sample.

This clone was recorded once. There is no known antigen for this receptor. Base qualities are not recorded, but no much larger clone differs from it by a single base. Broader findings and caveats from the paper: The binomial model flagged roughly 1.2 differentially abundant clones between technical replicates but approximately 16 over around 2 weeks and approximately 18 over four weeks. It was expected by the authors that biological variance in healthy repertoires might increase further over much longer intervals, such as months to years. Both the number of clones called differentially abundant and the false-positive rate were significantly reduced by the beta-binomial model across all healthy-donor time intervals. For all healthy donors, the variance in clone template counts between approximately 2-week samples rose significantly as total template count increased.

No immune events, such as infections, were documented for the healthy donors during the collection period. To calibrate time-dependent variance in a beta-binomial model of T-cell clone differential abundance, blood repertoires from healthy donors were used as a training cohort. The training cohort comprised some 10 healthy donors, 3 female and 7 male. An age range of about 29 to 70 years, with an average of about 43 years, was recorded for the donors. Whole blood, obtained from a commercial supplier, was collected from each healthy donor at three time points spaced roughly 14 days apart. For immunosequencing, genomic DNA was extracted from unsorted whole blood. The CDR3, cysteine through phenylalanine, is 14 amino acids long. Only the CDR3 DNA is retained, 42 bases long and in frame from the first base. The V end loses 1 base and the J end loses 1 base, and a stretch of 7 bases separates them. The CDR1 and CDR2 encoded by the germline V gene are SGHTA and FQGNSA.

The sequence was obtained from a person aged 18 to 75 in good health. The sequence joins TRBV7-2 to TRBJ2-5; there is no confident call for the D gene. Sequencing was done on a sample of blood. The DNA sequence is TGTGCCAGCAGCTTAGTCGCTGCCCAAGAGACCCAGTACTTC. Its protein reads: CASSLVAAQETQYF.